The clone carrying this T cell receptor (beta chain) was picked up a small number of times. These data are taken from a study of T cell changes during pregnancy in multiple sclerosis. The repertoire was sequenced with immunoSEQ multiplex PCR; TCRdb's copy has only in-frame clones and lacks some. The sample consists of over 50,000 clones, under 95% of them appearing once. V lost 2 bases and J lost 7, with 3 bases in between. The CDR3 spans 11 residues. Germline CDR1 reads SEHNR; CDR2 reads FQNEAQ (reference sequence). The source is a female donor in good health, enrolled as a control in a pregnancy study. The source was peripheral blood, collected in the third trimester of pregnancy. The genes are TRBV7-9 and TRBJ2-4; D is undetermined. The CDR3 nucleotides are TGTGCCAGCAGCTTATCGAACATTCAGTACTTC. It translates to CASSLSNIQYF. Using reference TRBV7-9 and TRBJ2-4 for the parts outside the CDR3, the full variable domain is DTGVSQNPRHKITKRGQNVTFRCDPISEHNRLYWYRQTLGQGPEFLTYFQNEAQLEKSRLLSDRFSAERPKGSFSTLEIQRTEQGDSAMYLCASSLSNIQYFGAGTRLSVL.